The sequence of this T cell receptor (beta chain) was determined in a study of TIL therapy for anti-PD-1-resistant metastatic lung cancer. Study information: Patients then received nivolumab; progressors got lymphodepletion, TIL and IL-2. By whole-exome sequencing, median non-synonymous tumor mutation burden was less than 1.8 mutations per megabase. Study-wide points: The cohort had more treatment-naive, never-smoker and oncogene-addicted patients than typical.

CDR3 size: 14 residues. V shed 4 bases and J shed 6 bases, with 12 bases lying between them. The germline V gene encodes CDR1 SGHVS and CDR2 FQNEAQ. This was the immunoSEQ v3 assay. Method: immunoSEQ multiplex PCR; TCRdb's copy keeps in-frame clones and lacks some. The sample holds under 60,000 clones, 80% to 90% seen once. Time point here: pre-treatment sample, taken before nivolumab and TIL therapy. For this clone: Its antigen remains unknown.

This sample comprised blood, obtained at baseline. The receptor's source is a person aged 25 to 80 with non-small cell lung cancer. V and J are TRBV7-8 and TRBJ2-2, with D possibly matching TRBD1 (6 bases). This CDR3 reads CASSSGVMAGELFF. The CDR3 DNA reads TGTGCCAGCAGCTCAGGGGTGATGGCCGGGGAGCTGTTTTTT.